The 8 T cell receptor beta chains below were found in one sample sequenced in a study of T-cell memory formation after mild COVID-19. In TCRdb, the 5' RACE reads were re-called with MiXCR into one record per CDR3 protein. The table has around 340,000 distinct CDR3 sequences, roughly 13% seen once; the top ten hold over 20%. Sequencing was carried out using PBMCs or a T cell subset sorted from them (not recorded which). These receptors were obtained from a man between 18 and 35 years old who had mild COVID-19 (a few samples of this study predate the infection). Cell type and time point are not known.

This clonotype has only a few counts. V usage is TRBV5-1 and J usage is TRBJ2-3, with no clear D. The CDR3 is 14 amino acids. The V end was cut by 2 bases, the J end by 2 bases, with 9 bases between. Germline V lookup: CDR1 SGHRS, CDR2 YFSETQ. In nucleotides, the CDR3 is TGCGCCAGCAGCTTTCTCGCAGACACAGATACGCAGTATTTT. Its translation: CASSFLADTDTQYF.

The chain is built from TRBV6-4 and TRBJ2-1; 9 nucleotides align to TRBD1. This CDR3 comprises 15 residues. V was clipped by 3 bases and J by 6 bases; unmatched bases: 6. Germline V CDR1 and CDR2: MRHNA, SNTAGT. CDR3 residues: CASSEWYRGRNEQFF. The CDR3 nucleotides read TGTGCCAGCAGTGAGTGGTACAGGGGGCGCAATGAGCAGTTCTTC.

The chain employs TRBV7-9 and TRBJ2-1; 11 nucleotides match TRBD1. The junction had 8 bases not matched to a gene; V was cut back by 9 bases and J by 4 bases. CDR3 length equals 15 residues. In germline, CDR1 is SEHNR, CDR2 FQNEAQ (reference sequence). The CDR3 DNA sequence: TGTGCCAGTGACAACCGGGACAGGGGGTACAATGAGCAGTTCTTC. Encoded protein: CASDNRDRGYNEQFF.

This clonotype has just a few counts. The chain is built from TRBV12-3 or TRBV12-4 and TRBJ2-5; no reliable D call. Deletions cut 5 bases from V and 0 bases from J, with 22 bases between. CDR3 length: 18 amino acids. The CDR3 protein is CASSEIRFRQAYQETQYF. CDR3 coding DNA: TGTGCCAGCAGTGAGATTAGGTTTAGGCAGGCGTACCAAGAGACCCAGTACTTC.

The chain recombines TRBV12-3 or TRBV12-4 with TRBJ2-1; 9 bases are shared with TRBD2. Germline trimming cut 3 bases from V and 9 bases from J; bases unmatched to any gene: 6. CDR3 length equals 14 residues. The CDR3 bases are TGTGCCAGCAGTTTCATCGCGGGGGGGAGTGAGCAGTTCTTC. Translating gives CASSFIAGGSEQFF.

V gene TRBV5-1 combines with J gene TRBJ2-7, with D uncertain. In germline, CDR1 is SGHRS, CDR2 YFSETQ. V lost 1 base, J lost 4 bases, and 0 bases lay in between. The CDR3 is 10 residues long. The CDR3 DNA reads as TGCGCCAGCAGCTTGTACGAGCAGTACGTC. Amino acid sequence: CASSLYEQYV.

This clonotype was seen ten or more times. The chain has TRBV5-1 and TRBJ2-1; no clear D gene. V gave up 4 bases and J gave up 2 bases, with 13 bases separating them. CDR1 and CDR2 from the germline V gene are SGHRS and YFSETQ. The CDR3 spans 15 residues. The CDR3 is CASSPGQATYNEQFF. CDR3 in DNA: TGCGCCAGCAGCCCGGGCCAAGCTACCTACAATGAGCAGTTCTTC.

The genes are TRBV5-1 and TRBJ2-3; D assignment may be TRBD1 or TRBD2 (5 bases each). The CDR3 loop spans 16 amino acids. Trimming took 2 bases from V and 4 from J, leaving 17 bases between them. Germline CDR1 is SGHRS and CDR2 is YFSETQ. The chain's CDR3 is CASSFSGAESPDTQYF. The CDR3 DNA sequence: TGCGCCAGCAGCTTCTCCGGGGCGGAATCCCCAGATACGCAGTATTTT.